The clone carrying this T cell receptor (beta chain) came up many times. Germline CDR1 reads SGHRS; CDR2 reads YFSETQ. With 1 base clipped from V and 6 bases from J, the junction kept 8 bases outside the gene matches. There are 15 residues in the CDR3. This sample is part of a study of T cells in Graves' hyperthyroidism and ophthalmopathy. RNA transcripts were the template for amplifying TCR beta CDR3 regions. When the TCR CDR3 underwent first-round RT-PCR, the HTBI primer set was used. TCRdb itself ran the multiplex PCR reads through MiXCR, one entry per CDR3 protein. The sample contains over 350,000 distinct CDR3 sequences, 14% to 15% of which appear only once.

Sequenced material: blood. V is TRBV5-1 and J is TRBJ1-1; 8 bases match TRBD1. The sequence derives from a young man with Graves' ophthalmopathy. In nucleotides, the CDR3 is TGCGCCAGCAGCTTGCGATCCGACAGGGGCGCTGAAGCTTTCTTT. Translated, it gives CASSLRSDRGAEAFF.